The 20 T cell receptor beta chains given below trace back to one sample, sequenced in a study of blood T cell repertoires in COVID-19. Data came from immunoSEQ multiplex PCR; TCRdb stores just in-frame clones and leaves some out. The data show about 180,000 clones, around 87% seen once. Sequenced material: peripheral blood. These receptor sequences come from a woman aged 25-40 years with active or convalescent COVID-19.

The rearrangement joins TRBV3-1 (or the pseudogene TRBV3-2) to TRBJ2-2; D unresolved. V was pared by 4 bases and J by 8 bases, with 20 bases between. Germline V lookup: CDR1 LGHDT, CDR2 YNNKEL (reference sequence). CDR3 length: 16 amino acids. CDR3 sequence reads: CASSPRATANGGELFF. CDR3 bases: TGTGCCAGCAGCCCCCGCGCCACTGCTAATGGTGGGGAGCTGTTTTTT.

J is TRBJ1-2 and V is TRBV24-1; 8 nucleotides align to TRBD1. This CDR3 is built from 13 residues. V was clipped by 3 bases and J by 8 bases; unmatched bases: 4. Germline-derived CDR1 and CDR2 are KGHDR and SFDVKD. The CDR3 loop is CATSDRTGYGYTF. The CDR3 bases are TGTGCCACCAGTGATCGGACAGGGTACGGCTACACCTTC.

This rearrangement joins TRBV25-1 to TRBJ2-3; 9 nucleotides align to TRBD2. The V segment lost 4 bases and the J segment 2 bases; nucleotides outside the gene matches: 4. CDR1 is MGHDK, CDR2 SYGVNS, per germline. The CDR3 covers 15 residues. CDR3 nucleotide sequence: TGTGCCAGCAGTGTTGCGGGAGGGAACACAGATACGCAGTATTTT. Its translation is CASSVAGGNTDTQYF.

The chain carries TRBV14 and TRBJ1-1; D may be TRBD1 (6 bases). Germline values: CDR1 SGHDN, CDR2 FVKESK. Between the trimmed V and J ends, which lost 1 base and 6 bases, there was a span of 9 bases. The CDR3 covers 13 residues. As DNA, the CDR3 is TGTGCCAGCAGCCAAGGCGGGGGCGCTGAAGCTTTCTTT. The encoded protein is CASSQGGGAEAFF.

The genes are TRBV28 and TRBJ2-2; D remains ambiguous. The V and J ends lost 6 bases and 4 bases respectively, with 12 bases between them. Germline CDR1 reads MDHEN; CDR2 reads SYDVKM. The CDR3 spans 14 residues. The CDR3 DNA reads TGTGCCAGCAGGAGAGGTCCAAGCACCGGGGAGCTGTTTTTT. It specifies CASRRGPSTGELFF.

The V gene is TRBV29-1, the J gene TRBJ1-1, with D uncertain. Trimming pared 6 bases from V and 1 base from J, leaving 15 bases between. Germline loops: CDR1 SQVTM, CDR2 ANQGSEA. This CDR3 contains 14 residues. CDR3 residues: CSVGLYGENTEAFF. DNA for the CDR3: TGCAGCGTAGGATTGTACGGAGAGAACACTGAAGCTTTCTTT.

V is TRBV10-3 and J is TRBJ1-2; TRBD1 matches 7 bases. After removal of 10 bases from V and 4 bases from J, the junction contained 12 bases not matched to a gene. The V gene's germline CDR1 is ENHRY and CDR2 SYGVKD. The CDR3 is 14 amino acids. The CDR3 DNA is TGTGCCACCTGGACAGGCGATAGCCTCTATGGCTACACCTTC. Translated, it gives CATWTGDSLYGYTF.

The V gene is TRBV18, the J gene TRBJ2-2, with a tentative D call TRBD1 (5 bases). The length of the CDR3 is 14 residues. CDR1 and CDR2 from the germline V gene are KGHSH and LQKENI. Trimming took off 0 bases at V and 6 bases at J, with 8 bases between the two ends. The CDR3 region has the DNA TGTGCCAGCTCACCACCGATGGGGCCCGGGGAGCTGTTTTTT. Translation gives CASSPPMGPGELFF.

V and J are TRBV29-1 and TRBJ2-3; the match to TRBD1 covers 7 bases. There are 14 residues in the CDR3. In germline, CDR1 is SQVTM, CDR2 ANQGSEA. V lost 0 bases and J lost 5; bases outside the gene matches: 5. The CDR3 nucleotides read TGCAGCGTTGAAGATCAGCAGGGGGTAGATACGCAGTATTTT. Protein sequence: CSVEDQQGVDTQYF.

This chain links TRBV5-1 with TRBJ1-4; no clear D. The ends were cut back, 0 bases at V and 6 bases at J, with 12 bases in the middle. Germline values: CDR1 SGHRS, CDR2 YFSETQ. CDR3 length equals 15 residues. The CDR3 loop reads CASSLEAGSDEKLFF. Written as DNA, the CDR3 is TGCGCCAGCAGCTTGGAGGCCGGGAGTGATGAAAAACTGTTTTTT.

This chain links TRBV15 with TRBJ1-5; TRBD1 aligns across 8 bases. The V and J ends lost 1 base and 4 bases, in that order; junction bases with no gene match: 0. Germline CDR1 is LNHNV and CDR2 is YYDKDF (reference sequence). This CDR3 spans 14 amino acids. CDR3 DNA: TGTGCCACCAGCAGAGGACAGGGGAATCAGCCCCAGCATTTT. It translates to CATSRGQGNQPQHF.

The chain combines TRBV24-1 with TRBJ2-3, with 11 bases lining up with TRBD1. The germline gives CDR1 KGHDR, CDR2 SFDVKD. There are 15 residues in the CDR3. V shed 5 bases and J 4 bases; nucleotides not matched to a gene: 4. CDR3 DNA: TGTGCCACCAGTGGCCGGGGACAGGGGGCAGATACGCAGTATTTT. Protein sequence: CATSGRGQGADTQYF.

V is TRBV12-5 and J is TRBJ1-1; D is undetermined. This CDR3 is built from 13 residues. The V end lost 6 bases, the J end lost 2 bases, and 10 bases lay between the germline ends. The germline V gene encodes CDR1 LGHNT and CDR2 FRNRAP. CDR3 DNA sequence: TGTGCTAGTGGACACACAGTAAACACTGAAGCTTTCTTT. This gives the protein CASGHTVNTEAFF.

In its sample, this clone is large. The chain uses TRBV28 and TRBJ2-7; tentative D call: TRBD2 (7 bases). The CDR3 totals 15 residues. CDR1 and CDR2 (germline): MDHEN, SYDVKM. Trimming left V 2 bases short and J 4 bases short, with 15 bases between. DNA of the CDR3: TGTGCCAGCAGTTTAGCGGTGGGAGGGGGGTACGAGCAGTACTTC. Protein sequence: CASSLAVGGGYEQYF.

A single count supports this clone. The chain combines TRBV10-2 with TRBJ2-3; D gene unclear. The V end was cut by 7 bases, the J end by 2 bases, with 13 bases between. Germline CDR1 WSHSY, CDR2 SAAADI. This CDR3 contains 14 residues. The CDR3 region has the DNA TGCGCCAGCAAGCGTGGAAGCTCCACAGATACGCAGTATTTT. The encoded protein is CASKRGSSTDTQYF.

This rearrangement joins TRBV10-1 to TRBJ2-1, with 7 bases lining up with TRBD1. Germline V CDR1 and CDR2: WNHNN, SYGVQD (reference sequence). Trimming removed 5 bases from V and 15 bases from J; junction bases left unmatched: 10. There are 12 residues in the CDR3. This chain's CDR3 is CASSPNGDRMFF. In DNA form, the CDR3 reads TGCGCCAGCAGTCCGAACGGGGACAGAATGTTCTTC.

This chain uses TRBV3-1 (or the pseudogene TRBV3-2) with TRBJ2-7; TRBD2 matches 7 bases. V lost 3 bases to trimming and J lost 5 bases; unmatched junction nucleotides: 10. Germline loops: CDR1 LGHDT, CDR2 YNNKEL (reference sequence). The CDR3 loop spans 15 amino acids. The CDR3 is CASSQAGLVSDEQYF. The CDR3 nucleotides read TGTGCCAGCAGCCAGGCCGGACTAGTCTCGGACGAGCAGTACTTC.

CDR3 bases: TGCGCCAGCAGCCGGACTAGCGGGGATCGCACAGATACGCAGTATTTT. Its protein is CASSRTSGDRTDTQYF. V and J are TRBV4-1 and TRBJ2-3; 12 bases align to TRBD2. CDR1 and CDR2 (germline): MGHRA, YSYEKL. V dropped 4 bases and J dropped 1; count of bases not matched to a gene: 3. This CDR3 contains 16 residues.

The rearrangement links TRBV14 to TRBJ2-1; 10 nucleotides match TRBD2. Germline lookup yields CDR1 SGHDN and CDR2 FVKESK. This CDR3 has 17 amino acids. V was pared by 1 base and J by 5 bases, with 8 bases of the junction left unmatched. As DNA, the CDR3 is TGTGCCAGCAGCCAAGTTATCCGGACTAGCGGTGACAATGAGCAGTTCTTC. Amino acids: CASSQVIRTSGDNEQFF.

The rearrangement links TRBV6-1 to TRBJ1-5; a weak D match, TRBD1 (6 bases). The V gene lost 2 bases and the J gene lost 3 bases, with 11 bases spanning the gap. The CDR3 has 15 residues. From germline, CDR1 is MNHNS and CDR2 SASEGT. The CDR3, as DNA: TGTGCCAGCAGTGAACAACAGGGTTCCAATCAGCCCCAGCATTTT. Its protein is CASSEQQGSNQPQHF.